The sequence of this TCR beta chain was determined in a study of blood T cell repertoires in COVID-19. This clone occurred once. Study processing details: Reference gene primer amplification gave estimated nucleated cell counts. Using immunoSEQ multiplex PCR, the repertoire was profiled, and TCRdb retains in-frame clones only, with some absent. That table furnishes V, J and clone size, whereas the DNA furnished D and trimming. The table includes roughly 150,000 clones, 76% detected once. V was pared by 0 bases and J by 3 bases, with 10 bases between. The CDR3 loop spans 15 amino acids. Germline assignment: CDR1 SGHKS and CDR2 YYEKEE (reference sequence).

This sequence was found in a woman aged 80 or older with acute or convalescent COVID-19. The rearrangement links TRBV5-5 to TRBJ1-5; D is undetermined. Source material: peripheral blood. The CDR3 DNA follows: TGTGCCAGCAGCTTGGTTGCAGGCTACAATCAGCCCCAGCATTTT. This gives the protein CASSLVAGYNQPQHF.